These T cell receptor beta chains were read from a single sample in a study of CD8 T cells in ankylosing spondylitis. TCRdb fed the 5' RACE reads into MiXCR, producing one record per CDR3 protein. The sample comprises 200,000 to 250,000 distinct CDR3 sequences, more than 5.5% of which are singletons, and 11% to 15% rests with the top ten. Sequenced: blood, either unsorted or a sorted T cell fraction (not recorded which). The receptors were sampled from a male donor with ankylosing spondylitis. Both conserved end residues are part of each CDR3. The D gene is left open where the match is weak. Only some rows state a clone size, as once, few, many or a class for expanded clones.

>TRBJ2-6|TRBD1|many|TRBV24-1
CATSGQGESGANVLTF
TGTGCCACCAGTGGACAGGGGGAGTCGGGGGCCAACGTCCTGACTTTC
>TRBJ2-7|.|.|TRBV9
CASSRYGQTYEQYF
TGTGCCAGCAGCAGATACGGACAGACCTACGAGCAGTACTTC
>TRBJ2-7|TRBD1|.|TRBV4-3
CASSQGMGQGRYEQYF
TGCGCCAGCAGCCAAGGAATGGGACAGGGTAGATACGAGCAGTACTTC
>TRBJ2-6|.|many|TRBV27
CASSLGATGANVLTF
TGTGCCAGCAGTTTGGGGGCGACTGGGGCCAACGTCCTGACTTTC
>TRBJ2-7|TRBD2|few|TRBV20-1
CSARPEGTSLYEQYF
TGCAGTGCTAGACCCGAGGGGACTAGTCTCTACGAGCAGTACTTC
>TRBJ1-2|TRBD1|many|TRBV12-3/TRBV12-4
CASSLSVRGPYGYTF
TGTGCCAGCAGTTTGAGTGTCAGGGGGCCTTATGGCTACACCTTC
>TRBJ2-5|.|many|TRBV5-5
CASSLWDGGETQYF
TGTGCCAGCAGCTTGTGGGACGGTGGGGAGACCCAGTACTTC
>TRBJ1-1|.|many|TRBV7-9
CASSLAQGKYTEAFF
TGTGCCAGCAGCTTAGCCCAGGGAAAGTACACTGAAGCTTTCTTT
>TRBJ2-7|.|.|TRBV9
CASSVEDGGFEQYF
TGTGCCAGCAGCGTAGAGGATGGGGGGTTCGAGCAGTACTTC
>TRBJ1-5|.|many|TRBV27
CASSLSGGKGQPQHF
TGTGCCAGCAGTTTATCAGGAGGGAAGGGTCAGCCCCAGCATTTT
>TRBJ1-3|.|many|TRBV7-9
CASSGGGSGNTIYF
TGTGCCAGCAGCGGGGGGGGCTCTGGAAACACCATATATTTT
>TRBJ2-5|TRBD1|.|TRBV28
CASRQGGGETQYF
TGTGCCAGCCGACAGGGGGGCGGAGAGACCCAGTACTTC
>TRBJ1-1|.|many|TRBV7-9
CASSPPLGRAFF
TGTGCCAGCAGCCCCCCGCTAGGGCGAGCTTTCTTT
>TRBJ2-1|TRBD2|many|TRBV28
CASRPSSGRAVYNEQFF
TGTGCCAGCAGACCTTCCAGCGGGAGGGCCGTCTACAATGAGCAGTTCTTC
>TRBJ2-7|.|many|TRBV5-5
CASSEPTGAYEQYF
TGTGCCAGCAGCGAACCGACGGGAGCTTACGAGCAGTACTTC
>TRBJ1-2|.|many|TRBV7-6
CASSLAVSPGGNYGYTF
TGTGCCAGCAGCTTAGCGGTATCGCCTGGGGGTAACTATGGCTACACCTTC
>TRBJ2-7|TRBD2|.|TRBV5-5
CASSIGLAGLDEQYF
TGTGCCAGCAGCATAGGACTAGCGGGGCTTGACGAGCAGTACTTC
>TRBJ1-2|.|many|TRBV9
CASSPGELVALNYGYTF
TGTGCCAGCAGCCCAGGGGAATTGGTGGCCCTTAACTATGGCTACACCTTC
>TRBJ1-5|.|.|TRBV15
CATSRDGSNSNQPQHF
TGTGCCACCAGCAGAGATGGGAGTAATAGCAATCAGCCCCAGCATTTT
>TRBJ2-1|.|many|TRBV11-1
CASSLRSETYNEQFF
TGTGCCAGCAGCTTAAGAAGCGAGACCTACAATGAGCAGTTCTTC
>TRBJ1-3|.|many|TRBV2
CATLPAGNTIYF
TGTGCCACTTTACCCGCCGGAAACACCATATATTTT
>TRBJ1-3|.|many|TRBV19
CASSWRVAGNTIYF
TGTGCCAGTAGTTGGCGAGTAGCTGGAAACACCATATATTTT
>TRBJ2-5|.|few|TRBV28
CASSLITGLLGETQYF
TGTGCCAGCAGTTTAATCACAGGCCTGCTTGGGGAGACCCAGTACTTC
>TRBJ1-1|.|many|TRBV5-8
CASSYPGLRGSDTEAFF
TGTGCCAGCAGCTATCCGGGACTCAGGGGATCGGACACTGAAGCTTTCTTT
>TRBJ1-5|.|many|TRBV6-2/TRBV6-3
CASSYWGQPQHF
TGTGCCAGCAGTTACTGGGGTCAGCCCCAGCATTTT
>TRBJ2-5|.|.|TRBV18
CASSPSGPKPETQYF
TGTGCCAGCTCACCTTCCGGGCCCAAGCCGGAGACCCAGTACTTC
>TRBJ2-3|.|.|TRBV7-9
CASSPTIADTQYF
TGTGCCAGCAGCCCGACAATAGCGGATACGCAGTATTTT
>TRBJ2-3|.|many|TRBV6-1
CASSEWVVKRDTQYF
TGTGCCAGCAGTGAATGGGTCGTGAAACGAGATACGCAGTATTTT
>TRBJ1-2|.|many|TRBV7-2
CASSLKVSTGYTF
TGTGCCAGCAGCTTAAAAGTTTCGACGGGCTACACCTTC
>TRBJ2-5|.|many|TRBV4-1
CASSRRRTSGQETQYF
TGCGCCAGCAGCCGACGGAGAACATCGGGACAAGAGACCCAGTACTTC
>TRBJ2-2|.|many|TRBV29-1
CSAIPTRDKGELFF
TGCAGCGCCATACCGACTAGGGATAAGGGGGAGCTGTTTTTT
>TRBJ2-1|.|many|TRBV4-2
CASSQGGQSPFF
TGTGCCAGCAGCCAGGGGGGACAGTCCCCGTTCTTC
>TRBJ2-7|.|many|TRBV4-3
CASSPMMGYEQYF
TGCGCCAGCAGCCCCATGATGGGCTACGAGCAGTACTTC
>TRBJ1-1|.|many|TRBV27
CASSFSPTGGRGEAFF
TGTGCCAGCAGTTTCTCTCCCACCGGGGGGAGGGGTGAAGCTTTCTTT
>TRBJ2-3|TRBD2|many|TRBV4-3
CASSQEASGGAIADTQYF
TGCGCCAGCAGCCAAGAGGCTAGCGGGGGGGCCATCGCAGATACGCAGTATTTT
>TRBJ1-2|.|many|TRBV6-6
CASIPQGYYGYTF
TGTGCCAGCATTCCCCAGGGATACTATGGCTACACCTTC
>TRBJ2-7|.|.|TRBV4-3
CASSLHGAGGAYEQYF
TGCGCCAGCAGCCTCCATGGTGCAGGAGGGGCCTACGAGCAGTACTTC
>TRBJ1-1|.|many|TRBV14
CASSLQGGGGAFF
TGTGCCAGCAGCCTCCAGGGAGGAGGGGGAGCTTTCTTT
>TRBJ1-5|.|many|TRBV7-9
CASSSSYGYSNQPQHF
TGTGCCAGCAGCTCCTCGTACGGATATAGCAATCAGCCCCAGCATTTT
>TRBJ2-2|TRBD2|many|TRBV11-3
CASSSYSGSGTGELFF
TGTGCCAGCAGCTCTTATAGCGGGAGTGGCACCGGGGAGCTGTTTTTT
>TRBJ2-1|TRBD2|many|TRBV7-9
CASSHRREKQFF
TGTGCCAGCAGCCACAGGCGGGAGAAGCAGTTCTTC
>TRBJ1-1|TRBD1|few|TRBV2
CASSHSGTGGAWTEAFF
TGTGCCAGCAGTCATTCCGGGACAGGGGGCGCCTGGACTGAAGCTTTCTTT
>TRBJ2-3|TRBD2|many|TRBV9
CASSASLAGVGADTQYF
TGTGCCAGCAGCGCCTCCCTAGCGGGGGTCGGGGCAGATACGCAGTATTTT